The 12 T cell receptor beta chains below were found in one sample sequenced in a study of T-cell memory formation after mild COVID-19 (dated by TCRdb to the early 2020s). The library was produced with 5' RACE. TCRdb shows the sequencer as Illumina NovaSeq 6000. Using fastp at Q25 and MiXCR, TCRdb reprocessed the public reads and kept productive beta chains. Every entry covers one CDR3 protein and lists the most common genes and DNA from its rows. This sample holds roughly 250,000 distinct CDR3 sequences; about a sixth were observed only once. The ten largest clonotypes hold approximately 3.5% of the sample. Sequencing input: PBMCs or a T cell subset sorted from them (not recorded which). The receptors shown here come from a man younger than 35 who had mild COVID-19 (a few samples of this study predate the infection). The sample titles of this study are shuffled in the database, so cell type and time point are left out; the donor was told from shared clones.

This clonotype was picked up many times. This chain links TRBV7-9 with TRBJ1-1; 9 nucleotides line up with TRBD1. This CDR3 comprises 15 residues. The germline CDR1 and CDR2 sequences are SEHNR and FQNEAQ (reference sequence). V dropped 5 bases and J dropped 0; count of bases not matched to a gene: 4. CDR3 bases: TGTGCCAGCAGCCCGGGACAGGGCATGAACACTGAAGCTTTCTTT. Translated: CASSPGQGMNTEAFF. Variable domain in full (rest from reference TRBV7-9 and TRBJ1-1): DTGVSQNPRHKITKRGQNVTFRCDPISEHNRLYWYRQTLGQGPEFLTYFQNEAQLEKSRLLSDRFSAERPKGSFSTLEIQRTEQGDSAMYLCASSPGQGMNTEAFFGQGTRLTVV.

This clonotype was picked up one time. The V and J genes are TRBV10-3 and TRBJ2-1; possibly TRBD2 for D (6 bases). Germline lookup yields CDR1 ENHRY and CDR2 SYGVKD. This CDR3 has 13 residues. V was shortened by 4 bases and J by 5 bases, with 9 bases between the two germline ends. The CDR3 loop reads CAISGRGNNEQFF. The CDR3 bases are TGTGCCATCAGTGGGCGGGGTAACAATGAGCAGTTCTTC.

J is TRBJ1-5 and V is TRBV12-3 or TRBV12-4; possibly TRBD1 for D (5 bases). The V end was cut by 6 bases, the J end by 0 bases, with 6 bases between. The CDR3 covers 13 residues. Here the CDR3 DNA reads TGTGCCAGCAGGGGACTTAGCAATCAGCCCCAGCATTTT. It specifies CASRGLSNQPQHF.

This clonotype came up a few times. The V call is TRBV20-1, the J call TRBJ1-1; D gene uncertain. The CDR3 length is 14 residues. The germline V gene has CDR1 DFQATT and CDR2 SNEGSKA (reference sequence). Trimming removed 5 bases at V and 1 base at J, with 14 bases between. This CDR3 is CSAPRSDGNTEAFF. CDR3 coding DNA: TGCAGTGCTCCCCGTTCGGACGGGAACACTGAAGCTTTCTTT.

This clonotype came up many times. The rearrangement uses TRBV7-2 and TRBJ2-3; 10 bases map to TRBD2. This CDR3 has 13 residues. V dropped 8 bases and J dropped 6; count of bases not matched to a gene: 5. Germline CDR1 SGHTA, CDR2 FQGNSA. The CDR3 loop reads CASHSGGHDTQYF. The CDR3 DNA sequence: TGTGCCAGCCATAGCGGGGGGCACGATACGCAGTATTTT.

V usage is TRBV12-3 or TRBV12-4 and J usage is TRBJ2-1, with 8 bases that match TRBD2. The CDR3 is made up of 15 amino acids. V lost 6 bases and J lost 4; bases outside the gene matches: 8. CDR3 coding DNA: TGTGCCAGCAGATGGGGTACTAGCGGATACAATGAGCAGTTCTTC. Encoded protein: CASRWGTSGYNEQFF.

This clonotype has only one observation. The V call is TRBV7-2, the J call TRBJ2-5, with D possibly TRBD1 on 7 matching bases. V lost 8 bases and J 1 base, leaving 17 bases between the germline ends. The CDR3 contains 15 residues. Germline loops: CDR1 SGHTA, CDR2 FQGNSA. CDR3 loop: CASCWGDSLQETQYF. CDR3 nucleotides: TGTGCCAGCTGCTGGGGGGACAGCCTCCAAGAGACCCAGTACTTC. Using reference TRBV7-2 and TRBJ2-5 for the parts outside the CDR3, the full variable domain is GAGVSQSPSNKVTEKGKDVELRCDPISGHTALYWYRQSLGQGLEFLIYFQGNSAPDKSGLPSDRFSAERTGGSVSTLTIQRTQQEDSAVYLCASCWGDSLQETQYFGPGTRLLVL.

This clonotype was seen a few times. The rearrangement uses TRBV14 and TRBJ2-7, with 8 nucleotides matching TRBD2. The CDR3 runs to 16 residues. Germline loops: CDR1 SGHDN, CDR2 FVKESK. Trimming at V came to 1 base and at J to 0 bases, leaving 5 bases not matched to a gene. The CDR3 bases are TGTGCCAGCAGCCAAGGTGGAGCGGGGGCCTCCTACGAGCAGTACTTC. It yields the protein CASSQGGAGASYEQYF.

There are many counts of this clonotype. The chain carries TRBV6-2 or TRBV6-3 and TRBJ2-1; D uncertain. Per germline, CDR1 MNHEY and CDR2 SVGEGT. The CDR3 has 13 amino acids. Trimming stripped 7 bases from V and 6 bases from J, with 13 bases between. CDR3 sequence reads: CASINRALNEQFF. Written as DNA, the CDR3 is TGTGCCAGCATTAACCGGGCGCTCAATGAGCAGTTCTTC.

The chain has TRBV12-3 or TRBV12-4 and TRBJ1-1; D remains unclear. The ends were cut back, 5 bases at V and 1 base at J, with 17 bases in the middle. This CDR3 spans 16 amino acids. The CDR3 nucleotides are TGTGCCAGCAGTCCCCTGGAGGTAGAGACGAACACTGAAGCTTTCTTT. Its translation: CASSPLEVETNTEAFF.

This chain's CDR3 is CASRSQGDPSYEQYF. In DNA form, the CDR3 reads TGTGCCAGCAGGTCACAGGGGGATCCATCCTACGAGCAGTACTTC. The chain is built from TRBV12-3 or TRBV12-4 and TRBJ2-7; 8 positions agree with TRBD1. Trimming at V came to 6 bases and at J to 1 base, leaving 8 bases not matched to a gene. CDR3 length: 15 residues.

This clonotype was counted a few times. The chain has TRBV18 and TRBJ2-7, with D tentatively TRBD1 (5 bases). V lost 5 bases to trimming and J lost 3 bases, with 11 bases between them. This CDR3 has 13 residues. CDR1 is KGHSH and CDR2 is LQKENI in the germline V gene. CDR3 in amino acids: CASSAVDSYEQYV. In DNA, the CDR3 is TGTGCCAGCTCAGCAGTTGACAGCTACGAGCAGTACGTC.